This TCR beta chain comes out of a study of cytomegalovirus exposure and HLA in healthy donors. Though probably carrying unrecorded immune exposures, donors were nominally healthy at sampling. Study results and caveats: Rates of TCR association differed by HLA locus in a later analysis, with DRB1 highest and HLA-C lowest. In vitro data verified three CMV-associated chains as specific for CMV antigens.

This CDR3 spans 13 amino acids. V gave up 4 bases and J gave up 6 bases, with 12 bases separating them. Germline CDR1 WSHSY, CDR2 SAAADI. This clone was picked up one time. Its antigen is as yet unknown. It was with 60 Vbeta and 13 Jbeta primers that the PCR ran. This table comes from immunoSEQ multiplex PCR, and its TCRdb copy is limited to in-frame clones, with some not included. In the table there are about 70,000 clones, 70% to 85% of which are singletons. Specimen: PBMCs. The chain uses TRBV10-2 and TRBJ1-1; no reliable D call. The clonotype comes from a human donor in good health. In DNA form, the CDR3 reads TGCGCCAGCAGTGTGTCGAGATCGGCTGAAGCTTTCTTT. Protein product: CASSVSRSAEAFF.